The 21 T cell receptor beta chains presented below share a single source sample, sequenced in a study of response to subunit inactivated influenza vaccine. A single record per CDR3 protein comes from TCRdb applying MiXCR to the RT-PCR reads. The sample gives hundreds of thousands of distinct CDR3 sequences, about 10% of which show up once; about 10% is in the top ten. These same data were also listed under a study on T cells expressing NK-cell markers. From that report: TCR beta cDNA was made by 5'RACE template switching with UMIs.

Sequenced here: PBMCs from blood, sampled on the day of vaccination. The source is a man aged 50 or older who received an inactivated influenza vaccine.

This clonotype was seen a handful of times. This chain joins TRBV5-1 and TRBJ2-5; 8 bases are a match to TRBD2. Germline V CDR1 and CDR2: SGHRS, YFSETQ. This CDR3 has 15 amino acids. J was trimmed by 5 bases and V by 3 bases; bases with no gene match: 9. In nucleotides, the CDR3 is TGCGCCAGCAGCTCCGCGGGGGGATTAGGGGAGACCCAGTACTTC. This gives the protein CASSSAGGLGETQYF. Combining the CDR3 with reference TRBV5-1 and TRBJ2-5 gives the whole variable domain KAGVTQTPRYLIKTRGQQVTLSCSPISGHRSVSWYQQTPGQGLQFLFEYFSETQRNKGNFPGRFSGRQFSNSRSEMNVSTLELGDSALYLCASSSAGGLGETQYFGPGTRLLVL.

Comments on this clonotype: At one end, the junction sequence differs from germline, possibly due to a read error. This chain connects TRBV5-1 to TRBJ2-7; 9 bases fit TRBD1. Germline CDR1 is SGHRS and CDR2 is YFSETQ. There are 14 residues in the CDR3. The CDR3, as DNA: TGTGCCAGCAGCGACGGGACAGGGTTGTTGGAGCAGTACTTC. Translating it yields CASSDGTGLLEQYF.

This clonotype has ten or more counts. The chain links TRBV3-1 to TRBJ1-1; D is unresolved. The CDR3 covers 12 residues. With 4 bases removed from V and 5 bases from J, the gap between germline ends came to 8 bases. From germline, CDR1 is LGHDT and CDR2 YNNKEL (reference sequence). The CDR3 loop reads CASSRSGTEAFF. CDR3 sequence (DNA): TGTGCCAGCAGCCGATCTGGAACTGAAGCTTTCTTT.

This clonotype showed up just a few times. The chain links TRBV11-2 to TRBJ2-7; the match to TRBD1 covers 7 bases. CDR1 is SGHAT and CDR2 is FQNNGV in the germline V gene. V lost 7 bases and J lost 4; bases outside the gene matches: 7. This CDR3 comprises 13 residues. CDR3 DNA: TGTGCCAGCAACGACAGGGTGGGGTACGAGCAGTACTTC. Translated, it gives CASNDRVGYEQYF.

This clonotype occurred a few times. The genes are TRBV19 and TRBJ2-7; 9 nucleotides agree with TRBD2. The CDR3 length is 16 residues. Germline V gives CDR1 LNHDA, CDR2 SQIVND (reference sequence). The V gene end was trimmed by 4 bases and the J gene end by 0 bases; junction bases not matched to a gene: 7. CDR3 protein: CASSRVAGASSYEQYF. Written as DNA, the CDR3 is TGTGCCAGTAGTAGAGTAGCGGGAGCAAGCTCCTACGAGCAGTACTTC.

This chain joins TRBV20-1 and TRBJ1-1; 8 bases are a match to TRBD1. Per the germline V gene, CDR1 is DFQATT and CDR2 is SNEGSKA (reference sequence). This CDR3 has 15 residues. The V segment lost 5 bases and the J segment 1 base; nucleotides outside the gene matches: 9. Here the CDR3 DNA reads TGCAGTGCTCAGAGTACAGGGGGAGGGAACACTGAAGCTTTCTTT. It codes for CSAQSTGGGNTEAFF.

This clonotype has just a few counts. The rearrangement joins TRBV30 to TRBJ2-7, with D perhaps matching TRBD2 (6 bases). The CDR3 contains 12 residues. The ends were cut back, 2 bases at V and 3 bases at J, with 8 bases in the middle. CDR1 is GTSNPN, CDR2 SVGIG, per germline (reference sequence). The CDR3 bases are TGTGCCTGGAGTTTGGGGGGCTACGAGCAGTACTTC. Its protein is CAWSLGGYEQYF. Variable domain in full (rest from reference TRBV30 and TRBJ2-7): SQTIHQWPATLVQPVGSPLSLECTVEGTSNPNLYWYRQAAGRGLQLLFYSVGIGQISSEVPQNLSASRPQDRQFILSSKKLLLSDSGFYLCAWSLGGYEQYFGPGTRLTVT.

The chain links TRBV28 to TRBJ1-5; perhaps TRBD1 as D (5 bases). CDR3 length: 17 amino acids. Germline CDR1 MDHEN, CDR2 SYDVKM. V lost 0 bases, J lost 0 bases, and 12 bases lay in between. The CDR3 DNA is TGTGCCAGCAGTTTATGGCAGGGTAGACATAGCAATCAGCCCCAGCATTTT. Translating it yields CASSLWQGRHSNQPQHF.

The chain employs TRBV14 and TRBJ2-2; D is unresolved. The CDR3 is 15 amino acids. V lost 2 bases to trimming and J lost 9 bases, with 16 bases between them. Germline values: CDR1 SGHDN, CDR2 FVKESK. CDR3 bases: TGTGCCAGCAGCCAAAAAGACCGAGTCCCTCGGGAGCTGTTTTTT. Residues: CASSQKDRVPRELFF. Full variable domain (remainder filled in from reference TRBV14 and TRBJ2-2): EAGVTQFPSHSVIEKGQTVTLRCDPISGHDNLYWYRRVMGKEIKFLLHFVKESKQDESGMPNNRFLAERTGGTYSTLKVQPAELEDSGVYFCASSQKDRVPRELFFGEGSRLTVL.

This clonotype was counted a few times. The rearrangement links TRBV5-1 to TRBJ2-2, with 9 bases identical to TRBD1. In germline, CDR1 is SGHRS, CDR2 YFSETQ. The CDR3 runs to 15 residues. The V gene end was trimmed by 4 bases and the J gene end by 7 bases; junction bases not matched to a gene: 8. The CDR3 loop reads CASSMPGQGNGELFF. The CDR3 coding sequence is TGCGCCAGCAGCATGCCGGGACAGGGAAACGGGGAGCTGTTTTTT.

The J gene is TRBJ2-4, the V gene TRBV6-5, with 7 bases fitting TRBD2. V gave up 0 bases and J gave up 0 bases; unmatched junction bases: 11. This CDR3 region has 19 residues. CDR1 and CDR2 from the germline V gene are MNHEY and SVGAGI. The CDR3 DNA reads TGTGCCAGCAGTTACTCGAAGGCCGGCCAGCGGGGAGCCAAAAACATTCAGTACTTC. It is translated as CASSYSKAGQRGAKNIQYF.

The CDR3 coding sequence is TGTGCCAGCAGCTTACCCAATCGTTCGTTAGGGTGGGTCAAAAACATTCAGTACTTC. It encodes CASSLPNRSLGWVKNIQYF. The V call is TRBV7-8, the J call TRBJ2-4; D gene uncertain. Germline assignment: CDR1 SGHVS and CDR2 FQNEAQ. The CDR3 covers 19 residues. V was trimmed by 2 bases and J by 3 bases, leaving 23 bases between them.

This clonotype was picked up a small number of times. The rearrangement joins TRBV20-1 to TRBJ2-7, with 7 bases aligning to TRBD2. V shed 0 bases, J shed 6 bases, and the junction held 5 bases outside the gene matches. Germline V gene data show CDR1 as DFQATT and CDR2 as SNEGSKA (reference sequence). The length of the CDR3 is 13 residues. The CDR3 DNA reads TGCAGTGCTAGAGATAAGACTAGCCGCGAGCAGTACTTC. Translation gives CSARDKTSREQYF.

This clonotype occurred a few times. V and J are TRBV11-2 and TRBJ1-4, with TRBD1 as a possible D gene (5 bases). The CDR3 is 14 amino acids. V lost 5 bases to trimming and J lost 7 bases, with 14 bases between them. The V gene's germline CDR1 is SGHAT and CDR2 FQNNGV. In DNA form, the CDR3 reads TGTGCCAGCAGCCTCGGAAGGGGTGGTGAAAAACTGTTTTTT. This codes for CASSLGRGGEKLFF.

The chain employs TRBV28 and TRBJ2-6, with TRBD1 identical over 7 bases. Germline CDR1 MDHEN, CDR2 SYDVKM. V was pared by 6 bases and J by 10 bases, with 9 bases of the junction left unmatched. The CDR3 length is 14 residues. In DNA, the CDR3 is TGTGCCAGCAGCGGACAGGCCGGGCTGAACGTCCTGACTTTC. Translating it yields CASSGQAGLNVLTF.

The chain is built from TRBV5-1 and TRBJ2-1; 11 bases are a match to TRBD1. This CDR3 has 17 amino acids. Germline trimming cut 4 bases from V and 3 bases from J; bases unmatched to any gene: 9. The germline CDR1 and CDR2 sequences are SGHRS and YFSETQ. CDR3 protein: CASSGQGASGGYNEQFF. The CDR3 nucleotides read TGCGCCAGCAGCGGACAGGGGGCTTCTGGGGGCTACAATGAGCAGTTCTTC.

This chain uses TRBV4-2 with TRBJ2-5; TRBD2 is a possible D gene (6 bases). The CDR3 loop spans 15 amino acids. V lost 4 bases and J 2 bases, leaving 14 bases between the germline ends. Germline V gene data show CDR1 as LGHNA and CDR2 as YNFKEQ. Here the CDR3 DNA reads TGTGCCAGCAGCCCAAATCCGGGGGAACAAGAGACCCAGTACTTC. It codes for CASSPNPGEQETQYF.

The rearrangement joins TRBV4-3 to TRBJ2-1, with TRBD2 as a possible D gene (5 bases). Trimming took off 0 bases at V and 8 bases at J, with 11 bases between the two ends. The length of the CDR3 is 14 residues. The germline V gene has CDR1 LGHNA and CDR2 YSLEER. For the CDR3, the DNA is TGCGCCAGCAGCCAAGACCTAGCACAAGATGAGCAGTTCTTC. Its protein is CASSQDLAQDEQFF.

The J gene is TRBJ2-3, the V gene TRBV7-3; D is unresolved. Trimming took off 4 bases at V and 0 bases at J, with 26 bases between the two ends. The V gene's germline CDR1 is SGHTA and CDR2 FQGTGA. The CDR3 has 20 amino acids. The CDR3 region has the DNA TGTGCCAGCAGCTCCCTCGGCGCAGCCCAGAAAGCGACTAGCACAGATACGCAGTATTTT. This translates into CASSSLGAAQKATSTDTQYF.

This chain joins TRBV12-3 or TRBV12-4 and TRBJ2-1; 10 bases are a match to TRBD2. J lost 6 bases, V lost 4 bases, and 12 bases had no gene match. The CDR3 is 17 amino acids. For the CDR3, the DNA is TGTGCCAGCAGTTCCTATATAGCGGGAGGTTCTCCCAATGAGCAGTTCTTC. This encodes CASSSYIAGGSPNEQFF.

This clonotype was seen more than once but under ten times. The rearrangement links TRBV7-9 to TRBJ2-5; 7 bases align to TRBD1. J lost 3 bases, V lost 3 bases, and 10 bases had no gene match. The CDR3 runs to 16 residues. CDR1 and CDR2 from the germline V gene are SEHNR and FQNEAQ (reference sequence). CDR3 coding DNA: TGTGCCAGCAGCTTCAACAGGGGCCTTGGCGAAGAGACCCAGTACTTC. Residues: CASSFNRGLGEETQYF.